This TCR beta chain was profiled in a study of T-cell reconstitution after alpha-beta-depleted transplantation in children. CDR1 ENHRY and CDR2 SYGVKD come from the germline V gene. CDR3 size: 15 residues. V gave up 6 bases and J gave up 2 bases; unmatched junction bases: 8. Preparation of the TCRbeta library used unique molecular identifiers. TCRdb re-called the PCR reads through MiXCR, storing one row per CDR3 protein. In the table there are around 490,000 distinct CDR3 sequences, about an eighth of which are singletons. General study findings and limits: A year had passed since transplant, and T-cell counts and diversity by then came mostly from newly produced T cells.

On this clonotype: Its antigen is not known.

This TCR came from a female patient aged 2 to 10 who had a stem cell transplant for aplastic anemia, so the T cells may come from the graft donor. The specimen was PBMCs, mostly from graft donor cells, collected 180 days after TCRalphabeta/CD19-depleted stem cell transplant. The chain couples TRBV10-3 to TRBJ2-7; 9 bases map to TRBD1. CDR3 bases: TGTGCCATCAGGTCGGGACAGGGAAATACCTACGAGCAGTACTTC. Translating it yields CAIRSGQGNTYEQYF.